Shown below are 3 T cell receptor beta chains from a single sample sequenced in a study of T cell responses to AZD1222 COVID-19 vaccine. Only in-frame clones appear in the TCRdb table, and some are missing; sequencing was by immunoSEQ multiplex PCR. Of around 70,000 clones listed, around 80% are singletons. The material sequenced was peripheral blood, taken on day 0 of AZD1222 vaccination. These receptors all come from an adult in good health.

This clone has just one count. V and J are TRBV4-1 and TRBJ2-5, with D possibly matching TRBD2 (7 bases). The CDR3 is made up of 16 amino acids. V dropped 0 bases and J dropped 4 bases, with 15 bases sitting between them. The germline gives CDR1 MGHRA, CDR2 YSYEKL. The CDR3 region has the DNA TGCGCCAGCAGCCAAGATTACGGGGGGCTTGGAGAGACCCAGTACTTC. It specifies CASSQDYGGLGETQYF.

This chain connects TRBV2 to TRBJ1-1; D not resolved. The CDR3 extends over 15 amino acids. From germline, CDR1 is SNHLY and CDR2 FYNNEI. Trimming shortened V by 6 bases and J by 3 bases, and 17 bases separated the two germline ends. DNA for the CDR3: TGTGCCAGCAGGGCCCTCGAGGTAGGGCACACTGAAGCTTTCTTT. Its protein product is CASRALEVGHTEAFF.

The rearrangement uses TRBV6-5 and TRBJ2-7; the match to TRBD1 covers 9 bases. This CDR3 contains 15 residues. Germline V lookup: CDR1 MNHEY, CDR2 SVGAGI. Germline trimming cut 7 bases from V and 6 bases from J; bases unmatched to any gene: 13. This CDR3 reads CASTLTGTGPAEQYF. The CDR3 nucleotides are TGTGCCAGCACTCTAACCGGGACAGGGCCTGCCGAGCAGTACTTC.